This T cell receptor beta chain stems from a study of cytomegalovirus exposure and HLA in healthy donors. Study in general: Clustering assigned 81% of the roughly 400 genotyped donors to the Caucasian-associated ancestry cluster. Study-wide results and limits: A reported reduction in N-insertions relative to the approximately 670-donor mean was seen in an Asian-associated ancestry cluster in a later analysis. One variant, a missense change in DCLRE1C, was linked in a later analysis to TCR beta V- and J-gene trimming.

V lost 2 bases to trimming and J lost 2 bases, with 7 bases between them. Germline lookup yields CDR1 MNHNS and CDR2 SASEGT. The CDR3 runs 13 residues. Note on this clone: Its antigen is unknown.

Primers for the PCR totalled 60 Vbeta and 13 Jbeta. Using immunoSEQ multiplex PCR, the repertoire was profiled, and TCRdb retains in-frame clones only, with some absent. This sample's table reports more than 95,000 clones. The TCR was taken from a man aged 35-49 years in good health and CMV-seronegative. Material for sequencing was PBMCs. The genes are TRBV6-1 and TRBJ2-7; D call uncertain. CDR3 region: CASSEPETYEQYF. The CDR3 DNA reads TGTGCCAGCAGTGAACCAGAAACCTACGAGCAGTACTTC.